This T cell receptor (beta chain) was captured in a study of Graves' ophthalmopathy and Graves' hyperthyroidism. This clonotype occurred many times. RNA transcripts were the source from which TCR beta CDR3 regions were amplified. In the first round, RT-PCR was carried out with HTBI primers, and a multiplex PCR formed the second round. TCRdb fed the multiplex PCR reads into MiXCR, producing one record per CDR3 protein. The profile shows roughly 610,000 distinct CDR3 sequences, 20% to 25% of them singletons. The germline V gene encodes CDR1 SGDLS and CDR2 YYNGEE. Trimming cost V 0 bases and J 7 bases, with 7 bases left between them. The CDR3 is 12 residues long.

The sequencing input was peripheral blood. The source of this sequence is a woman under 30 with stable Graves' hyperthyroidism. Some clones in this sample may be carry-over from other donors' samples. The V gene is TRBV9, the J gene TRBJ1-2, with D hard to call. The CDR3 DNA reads TGTGCCAGCAGCGTAGAGGGTGGTGGCTACACCTTC. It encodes CASSVEGGGYTF.